The 19 T cell receptor beta chains presented below share a single source sample, sequenced in a study of siplizumab effects on memory and regulatory T cells. Cells from the mixed lymphocyte reaction underwent coculture for under seven days at 37 degrees C. Their specific antigens are unknown. Clones were read by immunoSEQ multiplex PCR, and TCRdb kept only the in-frame ones, dropping some. The sample gives 15,000 to 20,000 clones, approximately 40% of which show up once; under 7% is in the top ten. The specimen sequenced was CFSE-low (dividing) CD4+ T cells sorted from an allogeneic mixed lymphocyte reaction. The receptor set was obtained from a human donor in good health; the cells came from an allogeneic mixed lymphocyte reaction. Some clones in this sample may be carry-over from other donors' samples.

The chain links TRBV9 to TRBJ2-1; TRBD2 aligns across 12 bases. Looked up from germline, CDR1 is SGDLS and CDR2 is YYNGEE. The CDR3 contains 16 residues. V gave up 4 bases and J gave up 4 bases; unmatched junction bases: 6. CDR3 sequence: CASSPTSGSLYNEQFF. CDR3 DNA: TGTGCCAGCAGCCCGACTAGCGGGAGTTTGTACAATGAGCAGTTCTTC. The whole variable domain, filled in from reference TRBV9 and TRBJ2-1, reads DSGVTQTPKHLITATGQRVTLRCSPRSGDLSVYWYQQSLDQGLQFLIQYYNGEERAKGNILERFSAQQFPDLHSELNLSSLELGDSALYFCASSPTSGSLYNEQFFGPGTRLTVL.

This chain links TRBV6-6 with TRBJ2-7; 9 nucleotides line up with TRBD1. The junction had 6 bases not matched to a gene; V was cut back by 6 bases and J by 3 bases. Per the germline V gene, CDR1 is MNHNY and CDR2 is SVGAGI (reference sequence). This CDR3 is built from 14 residues. The chain's CDR3 is CASSKDRGIYEQYF. CDR3 nucleotide sequence: TGTGCCAGCAGCAAGGACAGGGGTATCTACGAGCAGTACTTC.

A few counts support this clone. This chain links TRBV5-1 with TRBJ2-3, with 7 nucleotides matching TRBD2. V lost 2 bases and J lost 1; bases outside the gene matches: 7. The germline gives CDR1 SGHRS, CDR2 YFSETQ. The CDR3 loop spans 16 amino acids. The CDR3 loop reads CASSFLPSGGTDTQYF. The CDR3 DNA follows: TGCGCCAGCAGCTTTCTTCCCAGCGGGGGCACAGATACGCAGTATTTT.

This sequence joins TRBV6-5 and TRBJ1-3, with a tentative D call TRBD1 (6 bases). CDR3 length: 13 amino acids. The germline V and J ends were trimmed by 11 bases and 1 base, with 12 bases remaining between them. The V gene's germline CDR1 is MNHEY and CDR2 SVGAGI. CDR3 amino acids: CAGGGLSGNTIYF. Written as DNA, the CDR3 is TGTGCCGGCGGGGGGCTATCTGGAAACACCATATATTTT.

V gene TRBV10-3 combines with J gene TRBJ2-6; 7 bases align to TRBD2. The CDR3 length is 17 residues. Germline-derived CDR1 and CDR2 are ENHRY and SYGVKD. The ends lost 4 bases at V and 0 bases at J; junction bases unmatched: 6. CDR3 loop: CAISGRGVGSGANVLTF. In DNA, the CDR3 is TGTGCCATCAGTGGACGGGGGGTTGGCTCTGGGGCCAACGTCCTGACTTTC.

This clone has at least ten counts. V and J are TRBV28 and TRBJ2-7; D might be TRBD1 (5 bases). Germline CDR1 MDHEN, CDR2 SYDVKM. This CDR3 has 15 residues. V was trimmed by 5 bases and J by 2 bases, leaving 16 bases between them. The CDR3 protein is CASSPPGFRAYEQYF. The CDR3 nucleotides read TGTGCCAGCAGTCCCCCAGGGTTTAGGGCCTACGAGCAGTACTTC.

This clone was found a few times. The CDR3 spells CASGVADTQYF. DNA of the CDR3: TGTGCCAGCGGCGTGGCAGATACGCAGTATTTT. The chain recombines TRBV5-6 with TRBJ2-3; no definite D call. V was cut by 7 bases and J by 4 bases, with 7 bases left in between. The CDR3 contains 11 residues. CDR1 is SGHDT and CDR2 is YYEEEE in the germline V gene.

For this clone: This CDR3 is also generated by other DNA sequences in the sample. The rearrangement uses TRBV12-5 and TRBJ1-5, with unresolved D. The CDR3 runs 16 residues. Per the germline V gene, CDR1 is LGHNT and CDR2 is FRNRAP. The germline V and J ends were trimmed by 0 bases and 2 bases, with 11 bases remaining between them. In DNA form, the CDR3 reads TGTGCTAGTGGTTTGGTAATGGTAATGGGCAATCAGCCCCAGCATTTT. As protein: CASGLVMVMGNQPQHF.

The V and J genes are TRBV4-2 and TRBJ2-7, with 11 positions matching TRBD2. This CDR3 contains 15 residues. V lost 3 bases, J lost 2 bases, and 3 bases stayed unmatched. Germline values: CDR1 LGHNA, CDR2 YNFKEQ. The CDR3 is CASSHRLAGPYEQYF. Here the CDR3 DNA reads TGTGCCAGCAGCCACAGACTAGCGGGGCCCTACGAGCAGTACTTC.

The chain joins TRBV19 to TRBJ1-5; 7 bases match TRBD1. The CDR3 covers 18 residues. V shed 4 bases, J shed 4 bases, and the junction held 16 bases outside the gene matches. Germline assignment: CDR1 LNHDA and CDR2 SQIVND (reference sequence). CDR3 loop: CASSSPPEGQLINQPQHF. The CDR3 DNA is TGTGCCAGTAGTAGTCCCCCCGAGGGACAGCTGATTAATCAGCCCCAGCATTTT.

In its sample, this clone was seen once. The chain couples TRBV9 to TRBJ1-1; TRBD1 agrees at 7 bases. Germline V lookup: CDR1 SGDLS, CDR2 YYNGEE. Trimming took 0 bases from V and 0 from J; bases not matched to a gene: 8. This CDR3 spans 17 amino acids. The CDR3: CASSVGDSPRLNTEAFF. The CDR3 DNA follows: TGTGCCAGCAGCGTAGGGGACAGTCCTCGTTTGAACACTGAAGCTTTCTTT.

This clone appeared once. In DNA form, the CDR3 reads TGTGCCAGCAGTGATAGGGACAGTCTGGGCTCCTACAATGAGCAGTTCTTC. Translating it yields CASSDRDSLGSYNEQFF. The V gene is TRBV2, the J gene TRBJ2-1, with 7 bases fitting TRBD1. The CDR3 runs to 17 residues. The V and J ends lost 3 bases and 0 bases, in that order; junction bases with no gene match: 8. Germline V gives CDR1 SNHLY, CDR2 FYNNEI.

V gene TRBV19 combines with J gene TRBJ1-6; 8 bases are shared with TRBD1. Germline-derived CDR1 and CDR2 are LNHDA and SQIVND (reference sequence). The CDR3 sequence is 14 residues long. Trimming took 7 bases from V and 9 from J; bases not matched to a gene: 8. CDR3 protein: CASNDRGSASPLHF. The CDR3 DNA sequence: TGTGCCAGTAACGACAGGGGATCAGCTTCACCCCTCCACTTT.

A few counts support this clone. The chain has TRBV18 and TRBJ2-1, with TRBD1 identical over 9 bases. The germline CDR1 and CDR2 sequences are KGHSH and LQKENI. The ends lost 4 bases at V and 0 bases at J; junction bases unmatched: 4. This CDR3 comprises 16 residues. For the CDR3, the DNA is TGTGCCAGCTCACAGGGACAGGGTCTCTCCTACAATGAGCAGTTCTTC. Translated: CASSQGQGLSYNEQFF.

The V and J genes are TRBV2 and TRBJ1-4, with 7 bases lining up with TRBD1. This CDR3 region has 16 residues. Looked up from germline, CDR1 is SNHLY and CDR2 is FYNNEI. V was clipped by 6 bases and J by 0 bases; unmatched bases: 7. The CDR3 region has the DNA TGTGCCAGCAGCCGGGACAGAGTAACAACTAATGAAAAACTGTTTTTT. It is translated as CASSRDRVTTNEKLFF.

The V call is TRBV19, the J call TRBJ1-1, with a tentative D call TRBD1 (5 bases). The CDR3 runs 15 residues. V lost 6 bases and J lost 10, with 24 bases in between. The V gene's germline CDR1 is LNHDA and CDR2 SQIVND (reference sequence). CDR3 amino acids: CASRGTGTVGSSAFF. Written as DNA, the CDR3 is TGTGCCAGTAGGGGGACGGGGACTGTAGGGTCATCAGCTTTCTTT.

This clone was observed a few times. The chain carries TRBV9 and TRBJ2-1; 15 bases map to TRBD2. The germline gives CDR1 SGDLS, CDR2 YYNGEE. The J segment lost 4 bases and the V segment lost 0 bases, leaving 8 bases of the junction unmatched. The CDR3 covers 19 residues. The chain's CDR3 is CASSVGGTSGRFNYNEQFF. For the CDR3, the DNA is TGTGCCAGCAGCGTAGGCGGGACTAGCGGGAGGTTTAATTACAATGAGCAGTTCTTC.

This clone has just a few counts. This rearrangement joins TRBV2 to TRBJ2-7, with a tentative D call TRBD2 (6 bases). The germline gives CDR1 SNHLY, CDR2 FYNNEI. This CDR3 comprises 15 residues. V lost 3 bases and J lost 6, with 18 bases in between. The CDR3 sequence is CASSEDPGVRSEQYF. The CDR3 bases are TGTGCCAGCAGTGAGGATCCGGGGGTCAGGAGCGAGCAGTACTTC.

The chain combines TRBV9 with TRBJ2-2, with D possibly matching TRBD2 (6 bases). The V end was cut by 2 bases, the J end by 3 bases, with 14 bases between. Germline CDR1 and CDR2: SGDLS and YYNGEE. This CDR3 comprises 16 residues. This chain's CDR3 is CASSVAGGVDTGELFF. In nucleotides, the CDR3 is TGTGCCAGCAGCGTCGCCGGGGGAGTAGACACCGGGGAGCTGTTTTTT. Full variable domain (remainder filled in from reference TRBV9 and TRBJ2-2): DSGVTQTPKHLITATGQRVTLRCSPRSGDLSVYWYQQSLDQGLQFLIQYYNGEERAKGNILERFSAQQFPDLHSELNLSSLELGDSALYFCASSVAGGVDTGELFFGEGSRLTVL.